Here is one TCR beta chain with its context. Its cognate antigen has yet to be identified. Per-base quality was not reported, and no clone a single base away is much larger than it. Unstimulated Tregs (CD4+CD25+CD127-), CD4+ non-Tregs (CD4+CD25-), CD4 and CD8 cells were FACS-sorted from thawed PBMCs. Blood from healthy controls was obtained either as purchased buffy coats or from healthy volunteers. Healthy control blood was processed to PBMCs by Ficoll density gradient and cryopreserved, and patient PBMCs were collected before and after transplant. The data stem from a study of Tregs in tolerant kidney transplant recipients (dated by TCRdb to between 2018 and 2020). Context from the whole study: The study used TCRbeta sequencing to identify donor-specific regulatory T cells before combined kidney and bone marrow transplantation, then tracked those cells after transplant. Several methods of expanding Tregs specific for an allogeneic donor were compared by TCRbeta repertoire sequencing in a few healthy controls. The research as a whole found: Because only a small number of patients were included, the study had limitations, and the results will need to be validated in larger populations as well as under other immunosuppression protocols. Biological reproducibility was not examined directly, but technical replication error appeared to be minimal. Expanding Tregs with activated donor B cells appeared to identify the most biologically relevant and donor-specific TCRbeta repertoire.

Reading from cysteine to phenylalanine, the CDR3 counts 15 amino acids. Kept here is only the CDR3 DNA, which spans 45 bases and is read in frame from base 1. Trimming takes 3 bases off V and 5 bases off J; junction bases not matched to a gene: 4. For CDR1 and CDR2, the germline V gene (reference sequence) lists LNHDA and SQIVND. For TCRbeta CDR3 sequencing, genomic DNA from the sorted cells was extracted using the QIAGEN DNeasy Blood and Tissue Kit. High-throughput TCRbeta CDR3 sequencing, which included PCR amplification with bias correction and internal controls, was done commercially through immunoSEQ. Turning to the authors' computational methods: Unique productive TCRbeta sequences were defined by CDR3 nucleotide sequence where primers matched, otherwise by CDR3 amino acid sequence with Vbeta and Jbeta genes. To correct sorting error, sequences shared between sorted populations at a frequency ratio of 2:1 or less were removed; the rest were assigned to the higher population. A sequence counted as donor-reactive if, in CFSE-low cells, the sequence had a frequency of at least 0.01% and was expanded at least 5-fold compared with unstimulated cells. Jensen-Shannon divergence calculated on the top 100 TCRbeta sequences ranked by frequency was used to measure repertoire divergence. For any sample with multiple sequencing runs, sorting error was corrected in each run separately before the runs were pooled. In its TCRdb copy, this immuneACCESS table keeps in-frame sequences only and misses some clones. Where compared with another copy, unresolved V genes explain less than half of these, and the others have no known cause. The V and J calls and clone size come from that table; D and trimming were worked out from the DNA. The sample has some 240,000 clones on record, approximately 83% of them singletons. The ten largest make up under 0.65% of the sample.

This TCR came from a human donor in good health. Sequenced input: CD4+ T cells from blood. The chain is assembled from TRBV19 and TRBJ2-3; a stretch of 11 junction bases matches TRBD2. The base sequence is TGTGCCAGTAGTATCGGGGGACTAGCGGAAGATACGCAGTATTTT. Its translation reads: CASSIGGLAEDTQYF.